Below are 28 T cell receptor beta chains sequenced from a single sample in a study of blood T cell repertoires in COVID-19. The table came from immunoSEQ multiplex PCR; TCRdb's copy has only in-frame clones and leaves some out. The repertoire consists of 250,000 to 350,000 clones, with approximately 84% occurring once and the leading ten covering over 1.3%. Input material: peripheral blood. All receptors derive from a human donor with COVID-19, enrolled during active disease. The donor label of this sample is uncertain.

The V gene is TRBV12-3 or TRBV12-4, the J gene TRBJ2-3; tentatively, D is TRBD2 (5 bases). The CDR3 contains 12 residues. V lost 5 bases to trimming and J lost 5 bases, with 8 bases between them. DNA for the CDR3: TGTGCCAGCAGTCTTGAGGGAGATACGCAGTATTTT. The encoded protein is CASSLEGDTQYF.

This rearrangement joins TRBV18 to TRBJ2-7; D possibly corresponds to TRBD1 (8 bases). The CDR3 totals 14 residues. Germline V CDR1 and CDR2: KGHSH, LQKENI. V dropped 3 bases and J dropped 4 bases, with 13 bases sitting between them. CDR3 residues: CASSPTGGAYEQYF. In DNA form, the CDR3 reads TGTGCCAGCTCACCCACAGGGGGGGCTTACGAGCAGTACTTC.

The J gene is TRBJ1-1, the V gene TRBV12-3 or TRBV12-4, with D tentatively TRBD1 (5 bases). The CDR3 extends over 13 amino acids. The germline V and J ends were trimmed by 3 bases and 1 base, with 6 bases remaining between them. In DNA form, the CDR3 reads TGTGCCAGCAGTTTTCAGGGGAACACTGAAGCTTTCTTT. Translation: CASSFQGNTEAFF.

J is TRBJ2-1 and V is TRBV6-6, with D perhaps matching TRBD2 (5 bases). Trimming removed 4 bases at V and 5 bases at J, with 18 bases between. CDR1 is MNHNY and CDR2 is SVGAGI in the germline V gene (reference sequence). This CDR3 comprises 16 residues. CDR3 sequence: CASSSNSRAFDNEQFF. Here the CDR3 DNA reads TGTGCCAGCAGTTCAAACTCGAGGGCCTTCGACAATGAGCAGTTCTTC.

The chain employs TRBV28 and TRBJ2-5; 7 bases fit TRBD2. J gave up 1 base and V 5 bases, and 7 bases lay outside the gene matches. CDR1 is MDHEN and CDR2 is SYDVKM in the germline V gene. The CDR3 has 15 amino acids. The CDR3 DNA is TGTGCCAGCAGTCGGGCTAGCGGATTCCAAGAGACCCAGTACTTC. Translation gives CASSRASGFQETQYF.

The gene calls are TRBV5-6 and TRBJ2-5, with TRBD2 as a possible D gene (6 bases). The V end was cut by 7 bases, the J end by 5 bases, with 18 bases between. Germline V gene sequence: CDR1 SGHDT, CDR2 YYEEEE. This CDR3 comprises 14 residues. The CDR3 DNA reads as TGTGCCAGCTCCCGGGGGTTCATTGGGGAGACCCAGTACTTC. It is translated as CASSRGFIGETQYF.

The rearrangement links TRBV27 to TRBJ2-7; 7 bases map to TRBD1. This CDR3 spans 14 amino acids. V gave up 1 base and J gave up 3 bases; unmatched junction bases: 3. Germline V gene sequence: CDR1 MNHEY, CDR2 SMNVEV (reference sequence). CDR3 sequence (DNA): TGTGCCAGCAGTTTATACAGGGGCGGCTACGAGCAGTACTTC. Its protein is CASSLYRGGYEQYF.

This clone showed up just once. The genes are TRBV5-1 and TRBJ2-5; D is uncertain. V shed 0 bases and J shed 5 bases, with 17 bases lying between them. This CDR3 is 16 amino acids long. Germline V gives CDR1 SGHRS, CDR2 YFSETQ. The CDR3 nucleotides read TGCGCCAGCAGCTTGGCCAACGGGTATTCGGGTGAGACCCAGTACTTC. It translates to CASSLANGYSGETQYF.

This clone was seen a single time. V and J are TRBV28 and TRBJ1-1; D gene unclear. CDR1 is MDHEN, CDR2 SYDVKM, per germline. Trimming removed 7 bases from V and 2 bases from J, with 11 bases in between. CDR3 size: 13 residues. The CDR3 coding sequence is TGTGCCAGCACTCCCCGCGTAAACACTGAAGCTTTCTTT. Its translation is CASTPRVNTEAFF. Together with reference TRBV28 and TRBJ1-1, the CDR3 gives the full variable domain: DVKVTQSSRYLVKRTGEKVFLECVQDMDHENMFWYRQDPGLGLRLIYFSYDVKMKEKGDIPEGYSVSREKKERFSLILESASTNQTSMYLCASTPRVNTEAFFGQGTRLTVV.

The rearrangement joins TRBV5-4 to TRBJ1-1; TRBD1 is a possible D gene (5 bases). Per the germline V gene, CDR1 is SGHNT and CDR2 is YYREEE (reference sequence). The V gene lost 4 bases and the J gene lost 1 base, with 14 bases spanning the gap. The CDR3 covers 15 residues. CDR3 sequence (DNA): TGTGCCAGCAGCCCCGACGGGGGGACGAACACTGAAGCTTTCTTT. It codes for CASSPDGGTNTEAFF.

About this clone itself: Other nucleotide sequences in the sample specify the same CDR3. The DNA for the CDR3 is TGCGCCAGCAGCTTGAGCGGCGGGAGCAATCAGCCCCAGCATTTT. Protein: CASSLSGGSNQPQHF. V usage is TRBV5-1 and J usage is TRBJ1-5; D remains ambiguous. The CDR3 contains 15 residues. Per the germline V gene, CDR1 is SGHRS and CDR2 is YFSETQ. Trimming stripped 1 base from V and 1 base from J, with 9 bases between.

This chain uses TRBV15 with TRBJ1-6; 11 bases line up with TRBD1. Germline CDR1 LNHNV, CDR2 YYDKDF (reference sequence). V was pared by 2 bases and J by 7 bases, with 1 base of the junction left unmatched. CDR3 length: 15 amino acids. The CDR3 nucleotides read TGTGCCACCAGCAGACGGACAGGGGGCAATTCACCCCTCCACTTT. Translated: CATSRRTGGNSPLHF. Based on the CDR3 plus reference TRBV15 and TRBJ1-6, the full variable domain is DAMVIQNPRYQVTQFGKPVTLSCSQTLNHNVMYWYQQKSSQAPKLLFHYYDKDFNNEADTPDNFQSRRPNTSFCFLDIRSPGLGDTAMYLCATSRRTGGNSPLHFGNGTRLTVT.

This sequence joins TRBV10-3 and TRBJ2-3; 9 bases match TRBD2. J lost 5 bases, V lost 7 bases, and 7 bases had no gene match. The CDR3 has 14 residues. CDR1 and CDR2 (germline): ENHRY, SYGVKD. CDR3 protein: CAITPGLAGDTQYF. The DNA for the CDR3 is TGTGCCATCACTCCGGGACTAGCAGGAGATACGCAGTATTTT.

The V and J genes are TRBV19 and TRBJ1-6; 9 bases line up with TRBD1. CDR3 length equals 15 residues. Germline V gene sequence: CDR1 LNHDA, CDR2 SQIVND (reference sequence). V gave up 7 bases and J gave up 8 bases; unmatched junction bases: 9. Here the CDR3 DNA reads TGTGCCAGTATTAACCGGGACAGGGCTGATTCACCCCTCCACTTT. This translates into CASINRDRADSPLHF.

This clone was detected many times. The rearrangement links TRBV7-9 to TRBJ1-6; 9 bases match TRBD1. CDR1 is SEHNR, CDR2 FQNEAQ, per germline (reference sequence). The CDR3 spans 15 residues. V shed 5 bases, J shed 7 bases, and the junction held 6 bases outside the gene matches. This CDR3 is CASSVTGGPNSPLHF. The CDR3 DNA is TGTGCCAGCAGCGTAACAGGGGGCCCAAATTCACCCCTCCACTTT.

DNA for the CDR3: TGTGCCTGGGCCGCGGGGGGGTTAGGAACTAATGAAAAACTGTTTTTT. This sequence encodes CAWAAGGLGTNEKLFF. The chain recombines TRBV30 with TRBJ1-4; TRBD1 is a possible D gene (5 bases). The CDR3 runs to 16 residues. Looked up from germline, CDR1 is GTSNPN and CDR2 is SVGIG (reference sequence). V was pared by 5 bases and J by 1 base, with 17 bases between.

This rearrangement joins TRBV7-9 to TRBJ2-5, with D unresolved. Trimming left V 2 bases short and J 1 base short, with 11 bases between. This CDR3 has 15 residues. Germline-derived CDR1 and CDR2 are SEHNR and FQNEAQ (reference sequence). The CDR3 loop reads CASSLPVSSQETQYF. The CDR3 nucleotides are TGTGCCAGCAGCTTACCAGTTTCCTCCCAAGAGACCCAGTACTTC.

This clone was observed a few times. The chain recombines TRBV11-2 with TRBJ2-1, with 11 bases that match TRBD2. Germline CDR1 is SGHAT and CDR2 is FQNNGV. V shed 5 bases and J 8 bases; nucleotides not matched to a gene: 11. The CDR3 loop spans 16 amino acids. CDR3 in DNA: TGTGCCAGCAGCAGGATGGGGCTAGCGGGAGGCTATGAGCAGTTCTTC. It yields the protein CASSRMGLAGGYEQFF.

The chain couples TRBV6-6 to TRBJ1-6; 11 bases fit TRBD1. V lost 4 bases to trimming and J lost 4 bases; unmatched junction nucleotides: 3. The length of the CDR3 is 16 residues. Per germline, CDR1 MNHNY and CDR2 SVGAGI (reference sequence). In nucleotides, the CDR3 is TGTGCCAGCAGTTTGGGGACAGGGGGATATAATTCACCCCTCCACTTT. Translated, it gives CASSLGTGGYNSPLHF.

The genes are TRBV18 and TRBJ2-1, with 14 bases that match TRBD2. The V and J ends lost 1 base and 9 bases, in that order; junction bases with no gene match: 5. This CDR3 has 16 residues. The germline V gene has CDR1 KGHSH and CDR2 LQKENI. DNA for the CDR3: TGTGCCAGCTCACCACGGACTAGCGGGGGGTCGGCTGAGCAGTTCTTC. Its translation: CASSPRTSGGSAEQFF.

The chain combines TRBV7-3 with TRBJ1-2; no clear D gene. The CDR3 sequence is 12 residues long. V was trimmed by 5 bases and J by 1 base, leaving 5 bases between them. Looked up from germline, CDR1 is SGHTA and CDR2 is FQGTGA. The CDR3 loop is CASSQNNYGYTF. CDR3 nucleotide sequence: TGTGCCAGCAGCCAAAATAACTATGGCTACACCTTC.

This chain connects TRBV5-1 to TRBJ1-2; 10 bases line up with TRBD1. The V and J ends lost 4 bases and 0 bases, in that order; junction bases with no gene match: 6. From germline, CDR1 is SGHRS and CDR2 YFSETQ. The CDR3 length is 16 residues. For the CDR3, the DNA is TGCGCCAGCAGCCCGAGACAGGGGGCAGCTAACTATGGCTACACCTTC. This sequence encodes CASSPRQGAANYGYTF. Looking up the rest from reference TRBV5-1 and TRBJ1-2 gives the full variable domain: KAGVTQTPRYLIKTRGQQVTLSCSPISGHRSVSWYQQTPGQGLQFLFEYFSETQRNKGNFPGRFSGRQFSNSRSEMNVSTLELGDSALYLCASSPRQGAANYGYTFGSGTRLTVV.

The chain combines TRBV29-1 with TRBJ2-7; D unresolved. Germline-derived CDR1 and CDR2 are SQVTM and ANQGSEA. Deletions cut 4 bases from V and 1 base from J, with 5 bases between. CDR3 size: 11 residues. DNA of the CDR3: TGCAGCGTTGCCAGGTCCTACGAGCAGTACTTC. Translating it yields CSVARSYEQYF.

The chain uses TRBV3-1 (or the pseudogene TRBV3-2) and TRBJ2-7; D unresolved. V was cut by 4 bases and J by 6 bases, with 16 bases left in between. Germline CDR1 reads LGHDT; CDR2 reads YNNKEL (reference sequence). This CDR3 comprises 14 residues. The CDR3 DNA sequence: TGTGCCAGCAGCCCCGTACCGACTCGTATCGAGCAGTACTTC. This translates into CASSPVPTRIEQYF.

The gene calls are TRBV27 and TRBJ2-2; 8 bases are a match to TRBD1. The germline gives CDR1 MNHEY, CDR2 SMNVEV (reference sequence). The J segment lost 4 bases and the V segment lost 6 bases, leaving 4 bases of the junction unmatched. The CDR3 has 14 residues. The CDR3 DNA follows: TGTGCCAGCAGCCACAGGGGGAGCACCGGGGAGCTGTTTTTT. Residues: CASSHRGSTGELFF.

V usage is TRBV4-1 and J usage is TRBJ2-5; possible D gene TRBD2, 7 bases. The V gene's germline CDR1 is MGHRA and CDR2 YSYEKL. This CDR3 has 16 amino acids. Trimming left V 4 bases short and J 0 bases short, with 15 bases between. This CDR3 is CASSLEGGGYQETQYF. DNA of the CDR3: TGCGCCAGCAGCCTTGAGGGAGGGGGTTACCAAGAGACCCAGTACTTC.

About this clone itself: One end of the junction does not line up with germline, which may come from a read error. The rearrangement joins TRBV6-1 to TRBJ1-2; D is ambiguous. This CDR3 comprises 16 residues. Germline loops: CDR1 MNHNS, CDR2 SASEGT. This CDR3 is CASIENGGSVSYGYTF. Here the CDR3 DNA reads TGTGCCAGCATTGAAAATGGCGGATCAGTTTCCTATGGCTACACCTTC.

V is TRBV2 and J is TRBJ1-4; tentatively, D is TRBD1 (5 bases). Germline-derived CDR1 and CDR2 are SNHLY and FYNNEI. The CDR3 contains 14 residues. With 3 bases removed from V and 7 bases from J, the gap between germline ends came to 12 bases. CDR3 sequence reads: CASSDGRAAEKLFF. The DNA of the CDR3 is TGTGCCAGCAGTGACGGCAGGGCGGCTGAAAAACTGTTTTTT.